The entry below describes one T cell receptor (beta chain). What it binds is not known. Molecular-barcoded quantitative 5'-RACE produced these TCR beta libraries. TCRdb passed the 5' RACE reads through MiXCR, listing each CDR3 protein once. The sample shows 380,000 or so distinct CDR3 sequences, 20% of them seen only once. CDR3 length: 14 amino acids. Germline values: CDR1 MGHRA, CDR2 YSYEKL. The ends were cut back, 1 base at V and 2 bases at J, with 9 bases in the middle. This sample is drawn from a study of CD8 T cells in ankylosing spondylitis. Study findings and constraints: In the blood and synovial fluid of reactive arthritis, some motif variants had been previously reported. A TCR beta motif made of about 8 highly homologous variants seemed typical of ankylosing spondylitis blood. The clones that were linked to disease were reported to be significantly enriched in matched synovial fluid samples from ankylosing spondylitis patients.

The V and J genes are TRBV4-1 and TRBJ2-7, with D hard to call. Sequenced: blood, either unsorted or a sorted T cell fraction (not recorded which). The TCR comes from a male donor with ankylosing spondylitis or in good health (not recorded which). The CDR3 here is CASSQALRTYEQYF. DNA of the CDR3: TGCGCCAGCAGCCAAGCCCTACGAACCTACGAGCAGTACTTC.